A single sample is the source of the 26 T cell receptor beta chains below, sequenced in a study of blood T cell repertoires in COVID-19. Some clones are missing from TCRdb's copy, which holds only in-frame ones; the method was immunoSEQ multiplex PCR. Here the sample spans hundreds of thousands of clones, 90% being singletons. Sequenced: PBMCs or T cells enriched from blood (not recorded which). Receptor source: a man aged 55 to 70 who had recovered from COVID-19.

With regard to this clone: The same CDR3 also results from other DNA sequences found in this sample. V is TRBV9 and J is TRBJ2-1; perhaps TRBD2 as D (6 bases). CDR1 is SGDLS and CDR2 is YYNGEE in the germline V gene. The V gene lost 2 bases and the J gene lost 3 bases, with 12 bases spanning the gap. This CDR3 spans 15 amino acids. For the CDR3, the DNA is TGTGCCAGCAGCGTGGACGGCGGGGTCTACAATGAGCAGTTCTTC. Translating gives CASSVDGGVYNEQFF.

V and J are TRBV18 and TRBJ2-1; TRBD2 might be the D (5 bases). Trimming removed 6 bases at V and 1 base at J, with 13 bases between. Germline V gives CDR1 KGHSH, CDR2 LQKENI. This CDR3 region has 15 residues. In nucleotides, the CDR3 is TGTGCCAGCTCCCCAAGGGAGCAGTCCTACAATGAGCAGTTCTTC. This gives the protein CASSPREQSYNEQFF.

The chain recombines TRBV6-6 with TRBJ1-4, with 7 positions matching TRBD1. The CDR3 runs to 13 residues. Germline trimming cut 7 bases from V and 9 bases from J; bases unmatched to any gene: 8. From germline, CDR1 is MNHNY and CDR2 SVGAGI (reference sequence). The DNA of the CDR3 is TGTGCCAGCACCGGGACAGCCGCACAAAAACTGTTTTTT. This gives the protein CASTGTAAQKLFF.

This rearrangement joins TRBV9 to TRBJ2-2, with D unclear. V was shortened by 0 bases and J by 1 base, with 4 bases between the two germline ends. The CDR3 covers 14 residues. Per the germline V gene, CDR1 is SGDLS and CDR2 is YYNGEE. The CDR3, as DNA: TGTGCCAGCAGCGTAGCCGGGAACACCGGGGAGCTGTTTTTT. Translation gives CASSVAGNTGELFF.

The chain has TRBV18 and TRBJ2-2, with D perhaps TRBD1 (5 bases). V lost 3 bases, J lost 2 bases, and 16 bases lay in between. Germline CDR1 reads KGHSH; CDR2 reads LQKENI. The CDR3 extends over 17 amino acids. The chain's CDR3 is CASSPSFTGPNTGELFF. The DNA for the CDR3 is TGTGCCAGCTCACCCTCCTTTACAGGTCCAAACACCGGGGAGCTGTTTTTT.

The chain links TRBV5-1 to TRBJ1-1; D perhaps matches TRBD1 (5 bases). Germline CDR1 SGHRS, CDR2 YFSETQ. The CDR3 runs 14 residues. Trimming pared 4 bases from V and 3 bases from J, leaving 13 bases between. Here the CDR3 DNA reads TGCGCCAGCAGCCTACGGGGGAGCGACACTGAAGCTTTCTTT. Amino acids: CASSLRGSDTEAFF. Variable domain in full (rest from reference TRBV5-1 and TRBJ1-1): KAGVTQTPRYLIKTRGQQVTLSCSPISGHRSVSWYQQTPGQGLQFLFEYFSETQRNKGNFPGRFSGRQFSNSRSEMNVSTLELGDSALYLCASSLRGSDTEAFFGQGTRLTVV.

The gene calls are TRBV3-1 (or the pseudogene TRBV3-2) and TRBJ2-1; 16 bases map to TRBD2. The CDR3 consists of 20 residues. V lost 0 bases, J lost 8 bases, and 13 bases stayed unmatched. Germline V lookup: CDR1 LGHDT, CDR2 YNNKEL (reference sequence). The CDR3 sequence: CASSQDPGTSGGAAVYEQFF. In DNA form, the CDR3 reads TGTGCCAGCAGCCAAGATCCTGGGACTAGCGGGGGGGCAGCGGTCTATGAGCAGTTCTTC.

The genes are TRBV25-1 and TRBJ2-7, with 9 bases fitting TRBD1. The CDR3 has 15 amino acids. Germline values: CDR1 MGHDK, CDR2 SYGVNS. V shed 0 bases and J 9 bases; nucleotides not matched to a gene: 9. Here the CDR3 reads CASSEYMGTGSGQYF. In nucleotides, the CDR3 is TGTGCCAGCAGTGAATATATGGGGACAGGGTCGGGGCAGTACTTC.

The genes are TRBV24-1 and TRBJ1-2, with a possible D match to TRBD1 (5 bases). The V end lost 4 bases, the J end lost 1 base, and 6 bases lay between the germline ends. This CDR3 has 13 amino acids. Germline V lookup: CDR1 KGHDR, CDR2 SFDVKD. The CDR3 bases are TGTGCCACCAGTGAAGACAGTAACTATGGCTACACCTTC. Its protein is CATSEDSNYGYTF.

In DNA form, the CDR3 reads TGCAGCGTTGAAGATCACTCAACTAGTAAAGCTTTCTTT. Its protein is CSVEDHSTSKAFF. This chain joins TRBV29-1 and TRBJ1-1; no reliable D call. Trimming took off 0 bases at V and 9 bases at J, with 14 bases between the two ends. The CDR3 has 13 residues. From germline, CDR1 is SQVTM and CDR2 ANQGSEA.

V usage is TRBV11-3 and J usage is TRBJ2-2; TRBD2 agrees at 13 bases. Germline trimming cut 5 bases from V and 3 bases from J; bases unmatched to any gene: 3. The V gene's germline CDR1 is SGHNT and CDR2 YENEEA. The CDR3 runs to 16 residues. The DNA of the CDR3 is TGTGCCAGCAGCGAAGGACTAGCGGGGGACACCGGGGAGCTGTTTTTT. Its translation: CASSEGLAGDTGELFF. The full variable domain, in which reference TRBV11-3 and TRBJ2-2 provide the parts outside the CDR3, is EAGVVQSPRYKIIEKKQPVAFWCNPISGHNTLYWYLQNLGQGPELLIRYENEEAVDDSQLPKDRFSAERLKGVDSTLKIQPAELGDSAVYLCASSEGLAGDTGELFFGEGSRLTVL.

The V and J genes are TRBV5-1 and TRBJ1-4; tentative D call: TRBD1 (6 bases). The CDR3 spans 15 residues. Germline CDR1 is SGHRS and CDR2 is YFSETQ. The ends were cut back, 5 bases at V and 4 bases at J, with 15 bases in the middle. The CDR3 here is CASSPGGAVNEKLFF. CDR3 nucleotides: TGCGCCAGCAGTCCGGGGGGCGCAGTTAATGAAAAACTGTTTTTT.

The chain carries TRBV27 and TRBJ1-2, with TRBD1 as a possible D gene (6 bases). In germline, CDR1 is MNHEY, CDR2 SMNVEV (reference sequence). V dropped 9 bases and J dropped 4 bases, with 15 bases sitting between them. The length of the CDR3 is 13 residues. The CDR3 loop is CARGGARSYGYTF. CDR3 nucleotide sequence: TGTGCCAGGGGGGGGGCCCGTTCCTATGGCTACACCTTC.

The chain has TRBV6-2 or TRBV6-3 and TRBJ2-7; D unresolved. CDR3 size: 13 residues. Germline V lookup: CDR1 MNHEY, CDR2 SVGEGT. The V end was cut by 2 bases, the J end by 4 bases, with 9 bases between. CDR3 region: CASSYGRGYEQYF. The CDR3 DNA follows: TGTGCCAGCAGTTACGGCCGAGGTTACGAGCAGTACTTC.

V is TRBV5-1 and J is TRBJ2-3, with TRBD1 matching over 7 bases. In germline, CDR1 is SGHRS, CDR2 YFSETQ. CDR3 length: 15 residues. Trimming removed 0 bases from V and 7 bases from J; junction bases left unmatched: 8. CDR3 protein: CASSLEGARIHTQYF. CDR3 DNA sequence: TGCGCCAGCAGCTTGGAGGGGGCGCGCATTCATACGCAGTATTTT.

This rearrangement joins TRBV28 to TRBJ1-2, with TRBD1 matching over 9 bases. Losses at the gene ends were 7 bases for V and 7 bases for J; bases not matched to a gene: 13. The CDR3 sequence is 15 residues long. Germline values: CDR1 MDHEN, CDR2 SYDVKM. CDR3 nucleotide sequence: TGTGCCAGCAACCCCCTGACAGGGGGTATCCGTGGCTACACCTTC. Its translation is CASNPLTGGIRGYTF.

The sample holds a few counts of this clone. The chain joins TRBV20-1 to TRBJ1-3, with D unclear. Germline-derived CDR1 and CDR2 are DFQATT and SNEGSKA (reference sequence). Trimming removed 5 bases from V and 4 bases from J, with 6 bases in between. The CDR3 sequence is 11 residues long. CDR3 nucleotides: TGCAGTGCTCACAGCGGAAACACCATATATTTT. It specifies CSAHSGNTIYF.

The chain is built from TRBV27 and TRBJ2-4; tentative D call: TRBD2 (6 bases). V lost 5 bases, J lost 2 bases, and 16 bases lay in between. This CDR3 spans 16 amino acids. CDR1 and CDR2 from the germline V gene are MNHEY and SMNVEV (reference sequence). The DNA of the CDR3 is TGTGCCAGCAGTAACGGAGTCGGACTATCCAAAAACATTCAGTACTTC. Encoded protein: CASSNGVGLSKNIQYF.

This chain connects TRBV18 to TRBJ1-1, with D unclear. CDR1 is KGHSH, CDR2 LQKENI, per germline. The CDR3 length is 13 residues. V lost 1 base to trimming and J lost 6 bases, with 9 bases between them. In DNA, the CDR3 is TGTGCCAGCTCACCACACCCTAGTTCTGAAGCTTTCTTT. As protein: CASSPHPSSEAFF.

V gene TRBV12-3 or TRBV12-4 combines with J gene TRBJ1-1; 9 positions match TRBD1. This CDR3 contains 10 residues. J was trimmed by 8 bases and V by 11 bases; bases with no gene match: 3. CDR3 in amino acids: CADGQGEAFF. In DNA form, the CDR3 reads TGTGCCGACGGACAGGGGGAAGCTTTCTTT.

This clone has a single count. The CDR3 DNA reads as TGTGCCAGCTCCCCGCCGGGTAGCAATCAGCCCCAGCATTTT. Residues: CASSPPGSNQPQHF. The J gene is TRBJ1-5, the V gene TRBV25-1; D ambiguous. The length of the CDR3 is 14 residues. V lost 8 bases, J lost 0 bases, and 11 bases lay in between. From germline, CDR1 is MGHDK and CDR2 SYGVNS.

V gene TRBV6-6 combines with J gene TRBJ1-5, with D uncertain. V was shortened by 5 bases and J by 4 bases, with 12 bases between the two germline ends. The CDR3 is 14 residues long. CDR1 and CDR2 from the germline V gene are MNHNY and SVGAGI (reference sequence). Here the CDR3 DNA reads TGTGCCAGCAGTCCCGAGAGGATTAATCAGCCCCAGCATTTT. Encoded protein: CASSPERINQPQHF.

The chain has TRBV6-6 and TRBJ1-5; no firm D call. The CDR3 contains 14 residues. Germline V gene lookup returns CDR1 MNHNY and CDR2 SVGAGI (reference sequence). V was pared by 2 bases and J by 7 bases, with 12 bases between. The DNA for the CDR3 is TGTGCCAGCAGTTACCCCTCGAGGGCCCAGCCCCAGCATTTT. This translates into CASSYPSRAQPQHF.

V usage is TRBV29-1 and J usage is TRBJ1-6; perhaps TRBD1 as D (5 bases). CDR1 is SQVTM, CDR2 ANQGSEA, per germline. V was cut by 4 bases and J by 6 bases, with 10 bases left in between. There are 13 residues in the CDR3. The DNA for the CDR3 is TGCAGCGTTGTGACAGAGCTTAATTCACCCCTCCACTTT. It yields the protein CSVVTELNSPLHF. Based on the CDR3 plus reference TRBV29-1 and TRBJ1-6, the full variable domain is SAVISQKPSRDICQRGTSLTIQCQVDSQVTMMFWYRQQPGQSLTLIATANQGSEATYESGFVIDKFPISRPNLTFSTLTVSNMSPEDSSIYLCSVVTELNSPLHFGNGTRLTVT.

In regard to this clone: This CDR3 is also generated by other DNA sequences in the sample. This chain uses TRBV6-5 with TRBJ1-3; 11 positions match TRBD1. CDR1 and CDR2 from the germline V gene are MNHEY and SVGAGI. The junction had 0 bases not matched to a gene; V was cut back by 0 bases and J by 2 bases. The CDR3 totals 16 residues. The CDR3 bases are TGTGCCAGCAGTTACTCGGGACAGGGGGCTGGAAACACCATATATTTT. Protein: CASSYSGQGAGNTIYF.

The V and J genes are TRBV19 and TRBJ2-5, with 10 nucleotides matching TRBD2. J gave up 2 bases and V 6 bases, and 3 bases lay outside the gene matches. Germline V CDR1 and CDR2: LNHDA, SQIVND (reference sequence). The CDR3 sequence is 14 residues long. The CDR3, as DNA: TGTGCCAGTAGGAGAGCGGGGGGGCAAGAGACCCAGTACTTC. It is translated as CASRRAGGQETQYF.